A selection of T cell receptor beta chains follows, all from one sample in a study of OX40 agonist ivuxolimab in advanced cancers. Sequenced by immunoSEQ multiplex PCR; TCRdb stores in-frame clones only, minus some. The sample lists approximately 70,000 clones, more than 80% occurring once. The sample was CD4+ or CD8+ T cells sorted from blood, taken in a trial of the OX40 agonist ivuxolimab. All receptors come from an adult with an advanced solid tumor such as melanoma, head and neck, liver or kidney cancer. Both conserved end residues are part of each CDR3. A D gene is named only where the DNA matches it firmly. Only part of the rows carry a size: once, few, many, or a class if the clone is expanded.

J gene: TRBJ2-5; V gene: TRBV5-8; D gene: TRBD1; clone size: .; CDR3 DNA: TGTGCCGGACGAGGGGGCAGTGAGACCCAGTACTTC; CDR3 protein: CAGRGGSETQYF
J gene: TRBJ1-2; V gene: TRBV29-1; D gene: TRBD1; clone size: .; CDR3 DNA: TGCAGCGTTACCCCGACAGGGATCGGTGGCTACACCTTC; CDR3 protein: CSVTPTGIGGYTF
J gene: TRBJ2-5; V gene: TRBV5-4; D gene: TRBD2; clone size: .; CDR3 DNA: TGTGCCAGCAGCTTAACGGGGGGGCCCCAGACCCAGTACTTC; CDR3 protein: CASSLTGGPQTQYF
J gene: TRBJ2-1; V gene: TRBV7-9; D gene: .; clone size: .; CDR3 DNA: TGTGCCAGCAGCGGTGGCTTCTTGGGACCGGCGAGCTCCTACAATGAGCAGTTCTTC; CDR3 protein: CASSGGFLGPASSYNEQFF
J gene: TRBJ2-7; V gene: TRBV18; D gene: .; clone size: .; CDR3 DNA: TGTGCCAGCTCACCACCGGGGGCCTACGAGCAGTACTTC; CDR3 protein: CASSPPGAYEQYF
J gene: TRBJ1-1; V gene: TRBV6-5; D gene: TRBD1; clone size: medium-sized; CDR3 DNA: TGTGCCAGCAGTTGGACAGGCCGGACGTTCACTGAAGCTTTCTTT; CDR3 protein: CASSWTGRTFTEAFF
J gene: TRBJ2-3; V gene: TRBV7-6; D gene: TRBD2; clone size: .; CDR3 DNA: TGTGCCAGCAGCCCGGGACTAGCGGGGGGGACAGATACGCAGTATTTT; CDR3 protein: CASSPGLAGGTDTQYF
J gene: TRBJ1-5; V gene: TRBV19; D gene: .; clone size: .; CDR3 DNA: TGTGCCAGTACTCCGGCCACCCGTGACAATCAGCCCCAGCATTTT; CDR3 protein: CASTPATRDNQPQHF
J gene: TRBJ1-1; V gene: TRBV28; D gene: TRBD1; clone size: once; CDR3 DNA: TGTGCCAGCAGTTTACCAACAGGGGGTAGGGCTGAAGCTTTCTTT; CDR3 protein: CASSLPTGGRAEAFF
J gene: TRBJ2-7; V gene: TRBV7-3; D gene: .; clone size: .; CDR3 DNA: TGTGCCAGCAGCGTCGACAGCCCCTACGAGCAGTACTTC; CDR3 protein: CASSVDSPYEQYF
J gene: TRBJ2-5; V gene: TRBV28; D gene: .; clone size: .; CDR3 DNA: TGTGCCAGCAGTGGGGGGACCGTTCAAGAGACCCAGTACTTC; CDR3 protein: CASSGGTVQETQYF
J gene: TRBJ1-1; V gene: TRBV5-4; D gene: .; clone size: .; CDR3 DNA: TGTGCCAGCAGCTTCCAAGGGTCTACGGTGAACACTGAAGCTTTCTTT; CDR3 protein: CASSFQGSTVNTEAFF
J gene: TRBJ2-7; V gene: TRBV28; D gene: .; clone size: .; CDR3 DNA: TGTGCCAGCAGCCGAACCTCCAGATACGAGCAGTACTTC; CDR3 protein: CASSRTSRYEQYF
J gene: TRBJ1-1; V gene: TRBV5-1; D gene: .; clone size: .; CDR3 DNA: TGCGCCAGCAGCTTGACCCAGGGCAACACTGAAGCTTTCTTT; CDR3 protein: CASSLTQGNTEAFF
J gene: TRBJ2-1; V gene: TRBV28; D gene: TRBD2; clone size: .; CDR3 DNA: TGTGCCAGCAGTCCGCGGACTTCTAGCGGGAGTCTAGTGTGGGCGTTCTTC; CDR3 protein: CASSPRTSSGSLVWAFF
J gene: TRBJ1-1; V gene: TRBV11-1; D gene: TRBD1; clone size: .; CDR3 DNA: TGTGCCAGCAGCAATGGGGACAGGGACACTGAAGCTTTCTTT; CDR3 protein: CASSNGDRDTEAFF
J gene: TRBJ1-1; V gene: TRBV5-1; D gene: .; clone size: .; CDR3 DNA: TGCGCCAGCAGCTTGTCTGTGGACCGACCGACCACATTGGGCACTGAAGCTTTCTTT; CDR3 protein: CASSLSVDRPTTLGTEAFF
J gene: TRBJ2-5; V gene: TRBV6-1; D gene: TRBD1; clone size: .; CDR3 DNA: TGTGCCAGCCGCCACCGGGACAGAGAAGAGACCCAGTACTTC; CDR3 protein: CASRHRDREETQYF
J gene: TRBJ1-1; V gene: TRBV5-1; D gene: .; clone size: .; CDR3 DNA: TGCGCCAGCAGCGCCGGGGGTAACCTGAACACTGAAGCTTTCTTT; CDR3 protein: CASSAGGNLNTEAFF
J gene: TRBJ1-1; V gene: TRBV9; D gene: .; clone size: once; CDR3 DNA: TGTGCCAGCAGCGTCGGAGGGGGTCCGAAGAACACTGAAGCTTTCTTT; CDR3 protein: CASSVGGGPKNTEAFF
J gene: TRBJ2-1; V gene: TRBV11-2; D gene: .; clone size: .; CDR3 DNA: TGTGCCAGCAGCTCCCTGAGACAGCACAATGAGCAGTTCTTC; CDR3 protein: CASSSLRQHNEQFF
J gene: TRBJ2-3; V gene: TRBV2; D gene: .; clone size: .; CDR3 DNA: TGTGCCAGCAGTGAGTTACGTGGCGGCACAGATACGCAGTATTTT; CDR3 protein: CASSELRGGTDTQYF
J gene: TRBJ2-2; V gene: TRBV28; D gene: .; clone size: .; CDR3 DNA: TGTGCCAGCACCGCAGGCGGCAGTCCTACGAACACCGGGGAGCTGTTTTTT; CDR3 protein: CASTAGGSPTNTGELFF
J gene: TRBJ2-3; V gene: TRBV19; D gene: .; clone size: .; CDR3 DNA: TGTGCCAGTAGTTACGGGACTCGCACAGATACGCAGTATTTT; CDR3 protein: CASSYGTRTDTQYF
J gene: TRBJ1-1; V gene: TRBV2; D gene: TRBD1; clone size: few; CDR3 DNA: TGTGCCAGCAGCCACGACCGGGACAGGGTGAACACTGAAGCTTTCTTT; CDR3 protein: CASSHDRDRVNTEAFF
J gene: TRBJ2-7; V gene: TRBV6-1; D gene: .; clone size: .; CDR3 DNA: TGTGCCAGCAGTCGCGGCGGACAGAGCTCCTACGAGCAGTACTTC; CDR3 protein: CASSRGGQSSYEQYF
J gene: TRBJ2-3; V gene: TRBV5-1; D gene: TRBD1; clone size: .; CDR3 DNA: TGCGCCAGCAGCAGAAGTCCGGGACAGGGGAATACGCAGTATTTT; CDR3 protein: CASSRSPGQGNTQYF
J gene: TRBJ2-5; V gene: TRBV5-8; D gene: TRBD1; clone size: .; CDR3 DNA: TGTGCCAGCAACTCCGGACAGGGGGTGGTAGAGACCCAGTACTTC; CDR3 protein: CASNSGQGVVETQYF